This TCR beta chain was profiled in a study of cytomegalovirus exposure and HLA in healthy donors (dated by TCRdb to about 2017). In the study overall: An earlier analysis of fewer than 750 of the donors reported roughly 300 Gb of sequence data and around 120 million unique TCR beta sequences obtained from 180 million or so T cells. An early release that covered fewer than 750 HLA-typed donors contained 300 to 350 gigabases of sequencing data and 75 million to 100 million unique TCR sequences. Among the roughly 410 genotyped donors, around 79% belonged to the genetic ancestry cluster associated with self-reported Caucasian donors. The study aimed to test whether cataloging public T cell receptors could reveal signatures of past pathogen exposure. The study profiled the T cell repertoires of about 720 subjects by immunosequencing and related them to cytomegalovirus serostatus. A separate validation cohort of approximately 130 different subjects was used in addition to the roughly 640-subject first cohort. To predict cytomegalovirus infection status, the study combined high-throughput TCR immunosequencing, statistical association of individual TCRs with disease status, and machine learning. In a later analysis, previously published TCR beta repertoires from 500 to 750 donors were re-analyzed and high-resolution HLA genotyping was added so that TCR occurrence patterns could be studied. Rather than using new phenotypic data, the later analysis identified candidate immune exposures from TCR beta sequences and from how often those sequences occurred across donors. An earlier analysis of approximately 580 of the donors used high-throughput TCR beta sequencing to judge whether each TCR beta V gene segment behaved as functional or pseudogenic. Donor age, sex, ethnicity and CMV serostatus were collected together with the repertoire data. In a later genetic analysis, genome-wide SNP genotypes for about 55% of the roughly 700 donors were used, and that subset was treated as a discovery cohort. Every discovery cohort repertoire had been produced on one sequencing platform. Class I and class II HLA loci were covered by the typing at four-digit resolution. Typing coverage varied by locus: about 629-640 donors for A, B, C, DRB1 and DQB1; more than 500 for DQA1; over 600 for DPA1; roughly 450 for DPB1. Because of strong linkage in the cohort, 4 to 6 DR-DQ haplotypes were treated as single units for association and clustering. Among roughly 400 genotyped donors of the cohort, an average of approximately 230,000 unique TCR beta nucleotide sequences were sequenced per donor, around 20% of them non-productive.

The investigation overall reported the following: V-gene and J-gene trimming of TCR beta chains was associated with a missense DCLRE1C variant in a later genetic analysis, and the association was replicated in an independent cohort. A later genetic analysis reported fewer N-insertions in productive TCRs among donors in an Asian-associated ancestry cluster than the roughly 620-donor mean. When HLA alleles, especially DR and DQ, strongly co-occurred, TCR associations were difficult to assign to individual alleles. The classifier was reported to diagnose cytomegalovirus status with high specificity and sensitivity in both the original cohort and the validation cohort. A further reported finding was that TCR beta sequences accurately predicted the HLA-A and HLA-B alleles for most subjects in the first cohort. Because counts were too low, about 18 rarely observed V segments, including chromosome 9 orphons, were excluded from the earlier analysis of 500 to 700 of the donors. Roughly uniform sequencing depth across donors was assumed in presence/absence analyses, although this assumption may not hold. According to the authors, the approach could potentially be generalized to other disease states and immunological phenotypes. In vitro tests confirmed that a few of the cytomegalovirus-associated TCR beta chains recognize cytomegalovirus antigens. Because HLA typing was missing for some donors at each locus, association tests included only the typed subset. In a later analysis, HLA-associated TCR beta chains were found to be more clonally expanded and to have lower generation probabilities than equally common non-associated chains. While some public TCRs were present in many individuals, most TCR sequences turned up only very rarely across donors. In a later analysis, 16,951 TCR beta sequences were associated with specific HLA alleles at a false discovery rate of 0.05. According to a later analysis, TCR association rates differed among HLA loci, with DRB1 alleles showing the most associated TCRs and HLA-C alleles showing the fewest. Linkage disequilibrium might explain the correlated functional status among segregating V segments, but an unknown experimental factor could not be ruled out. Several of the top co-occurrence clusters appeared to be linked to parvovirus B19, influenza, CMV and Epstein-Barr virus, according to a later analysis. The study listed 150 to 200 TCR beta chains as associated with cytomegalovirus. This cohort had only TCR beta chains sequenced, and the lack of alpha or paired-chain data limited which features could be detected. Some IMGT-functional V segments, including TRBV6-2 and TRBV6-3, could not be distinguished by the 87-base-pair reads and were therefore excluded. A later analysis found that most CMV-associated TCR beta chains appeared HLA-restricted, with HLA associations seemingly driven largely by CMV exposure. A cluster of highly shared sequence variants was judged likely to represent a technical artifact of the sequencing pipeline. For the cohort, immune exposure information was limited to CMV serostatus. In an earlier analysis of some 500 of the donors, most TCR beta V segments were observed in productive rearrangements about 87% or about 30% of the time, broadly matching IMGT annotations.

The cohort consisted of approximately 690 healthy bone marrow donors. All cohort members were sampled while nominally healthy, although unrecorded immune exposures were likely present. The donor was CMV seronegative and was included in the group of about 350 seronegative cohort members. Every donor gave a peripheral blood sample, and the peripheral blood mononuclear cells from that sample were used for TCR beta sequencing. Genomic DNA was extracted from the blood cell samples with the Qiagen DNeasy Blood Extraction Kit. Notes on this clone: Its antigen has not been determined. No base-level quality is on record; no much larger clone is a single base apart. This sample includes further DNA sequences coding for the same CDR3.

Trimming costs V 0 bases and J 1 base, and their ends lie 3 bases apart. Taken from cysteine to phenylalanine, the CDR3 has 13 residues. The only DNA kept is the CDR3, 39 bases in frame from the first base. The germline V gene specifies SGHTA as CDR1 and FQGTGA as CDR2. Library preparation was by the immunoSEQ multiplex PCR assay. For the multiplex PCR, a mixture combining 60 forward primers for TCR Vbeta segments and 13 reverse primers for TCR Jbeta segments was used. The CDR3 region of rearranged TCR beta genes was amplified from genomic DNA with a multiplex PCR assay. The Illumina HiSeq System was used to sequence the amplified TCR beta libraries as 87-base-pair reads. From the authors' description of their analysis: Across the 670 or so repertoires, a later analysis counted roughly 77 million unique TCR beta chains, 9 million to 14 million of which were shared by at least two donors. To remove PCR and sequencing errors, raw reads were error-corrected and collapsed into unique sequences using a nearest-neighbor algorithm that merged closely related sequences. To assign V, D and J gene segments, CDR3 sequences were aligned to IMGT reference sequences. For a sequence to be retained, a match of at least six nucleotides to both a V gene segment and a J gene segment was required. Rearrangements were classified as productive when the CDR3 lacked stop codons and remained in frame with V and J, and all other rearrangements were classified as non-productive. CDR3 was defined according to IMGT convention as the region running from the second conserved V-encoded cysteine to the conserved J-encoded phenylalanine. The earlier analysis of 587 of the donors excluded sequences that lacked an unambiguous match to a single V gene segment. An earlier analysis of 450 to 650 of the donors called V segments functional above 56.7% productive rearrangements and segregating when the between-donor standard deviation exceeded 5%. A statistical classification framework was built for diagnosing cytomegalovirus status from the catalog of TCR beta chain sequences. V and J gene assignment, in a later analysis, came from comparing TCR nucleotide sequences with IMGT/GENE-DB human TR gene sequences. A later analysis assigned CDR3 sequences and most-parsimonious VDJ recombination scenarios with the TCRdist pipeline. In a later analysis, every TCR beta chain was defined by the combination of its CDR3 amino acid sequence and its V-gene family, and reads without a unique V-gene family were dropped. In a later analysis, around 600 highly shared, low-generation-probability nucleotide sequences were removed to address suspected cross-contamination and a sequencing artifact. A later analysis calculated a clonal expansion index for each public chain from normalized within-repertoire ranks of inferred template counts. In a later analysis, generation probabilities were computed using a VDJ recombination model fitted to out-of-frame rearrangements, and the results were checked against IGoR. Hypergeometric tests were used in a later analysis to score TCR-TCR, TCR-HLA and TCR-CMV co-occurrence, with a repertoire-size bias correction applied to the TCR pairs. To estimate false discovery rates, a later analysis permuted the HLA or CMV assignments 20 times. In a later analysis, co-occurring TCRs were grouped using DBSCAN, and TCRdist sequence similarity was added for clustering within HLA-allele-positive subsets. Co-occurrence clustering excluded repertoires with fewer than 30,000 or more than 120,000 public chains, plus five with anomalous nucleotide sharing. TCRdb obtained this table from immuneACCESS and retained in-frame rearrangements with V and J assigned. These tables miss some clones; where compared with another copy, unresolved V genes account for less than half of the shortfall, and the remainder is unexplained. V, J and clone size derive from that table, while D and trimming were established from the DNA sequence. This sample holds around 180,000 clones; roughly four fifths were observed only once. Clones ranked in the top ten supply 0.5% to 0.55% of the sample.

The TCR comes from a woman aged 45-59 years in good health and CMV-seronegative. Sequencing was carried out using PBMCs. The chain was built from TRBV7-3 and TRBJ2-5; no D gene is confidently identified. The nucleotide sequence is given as TGTGCCAGCAGCTTAACTCTCCAAGAGACCCAGTACTTC. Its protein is CASSLTLQETQYF.